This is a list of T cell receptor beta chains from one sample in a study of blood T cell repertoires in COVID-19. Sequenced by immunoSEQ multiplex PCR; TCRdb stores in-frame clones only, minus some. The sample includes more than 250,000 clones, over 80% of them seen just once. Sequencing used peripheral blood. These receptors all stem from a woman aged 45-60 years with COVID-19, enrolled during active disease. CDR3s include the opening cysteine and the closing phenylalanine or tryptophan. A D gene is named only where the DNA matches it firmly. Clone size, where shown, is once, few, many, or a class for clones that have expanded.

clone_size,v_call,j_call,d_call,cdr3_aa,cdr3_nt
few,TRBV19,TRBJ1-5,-,CASTLGGGNQPQHF,TGTGCCAGCACCCTAGGAGGGGGCAATCAGCCCCAGCATTTT
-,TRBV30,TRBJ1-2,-,CAWSVRSSGGYTF,TGTGCCTGGAGTGTACGCTCCAGCGGAGGCTACACCTTC
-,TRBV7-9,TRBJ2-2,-,CASSLASAVGELFF,TGTGCCAGCAGCTTAGCGTCCGCAGTCGGGGAGCTGTTTTTT
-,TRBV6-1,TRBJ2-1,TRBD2,CASSVLAGVTSGEQFF,TGTGCCAGCAGTGTCCTAGCGGGAGTCACCTCTGGCGAGCAGTTCTTC
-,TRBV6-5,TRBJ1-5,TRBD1,CASSSSRDSSNQPQHF,TGTGCCAGCAGTTCCTCTCGGGACAGTAGCAATCAGCCCCAGCATTTT
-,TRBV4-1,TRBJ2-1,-,CASSQPGGLASYNEQFF,TGCGCCAGCAGCCAACCCGGGGGGCTAGCGAGCTACAATGAGCAGTTCTTC
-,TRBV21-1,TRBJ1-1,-,CASSRPGQGGFMNTEAFF,TGTGCCAGCAGCAGACCGGGACAGGGTGGGTTTATGAACACTGAAGCTTTCTTT
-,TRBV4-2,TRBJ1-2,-,CASSQDLANYGYTF,TGTGCCAGCAGCCAAGATCTAGCTAACTATGGCTACACCTTC
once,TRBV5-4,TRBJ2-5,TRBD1,CASSRTGDQETQYF,TGTGCCAGCAGCCGGACAGGGGACCAAGAGACCCAGTACTTC
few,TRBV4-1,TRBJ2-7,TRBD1,CASSRLGQGSEQYF,TGCGCCAGCAGCCGACTGGGACAGGGCAGCGAGCAGTACTTC
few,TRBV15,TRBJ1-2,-,CATSAENYGYTF,TGTGCCACCAGCGCCGAGAACTATGGCTACACCTTC
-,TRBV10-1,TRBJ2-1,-,CASGVARGHNEQFF,TGCGCCAGCGGTGTGGCCAGGGGCCACAATGAGCAGTTCTTC